This T cell receptor (beta chain) was sequenced during a study of cytomegalovirus exposure and HLA in healthy donors. Across the study: Tens of millions of unique TCR sequences came from HLA-typed donors in an early release.

Amplification used 60 Vbeta primers and 13 Jbeta primers. Method: immunoSEQ multiplex PCR; TCRdb's copy keeps in-frame clones and lacks some. Of some 90,000 clones detected, 70% appear once; the ten largest clones hold around 2.3%. The CDR3 consists of 21 residues. Germline CDR1 reads MNHNS; CDR2 reads SASEGT. The V gene end was trimmed by 2 bases and the J gene end by 0 bases; junction bases not matched to a gene: 19. V is TRBV6-1 and J is TRBJ1-5; the match to TRBD1 covers 7 bases. The sample taken for sequencing was PBMCs. The clonotype comes from a man aged 50-59 years in good health and CMV-seronegative. The DNA for the CDR3 is TGTGCCAGCAGTGAAACCAAGTACAGGGGTCTAAGTGGGAATAGCAATCAGCCCCAGCATTTT. Encoded protein: CASSETKYRGLSGNSNQPQHF.